The 27 T cell receptor beta chains listed next were all sequenced from one sample in a study of blood T cell repertoires in COVID-19. The assay was immunoSEQ multiplex PCR, and TCRdb's table has in-frame clones only and misses some. The sample contains roughly 220,000 clones, roughly 79% of which appear only once. Material for sequencing was PBMCs or T cells enriched from blood (not recorded which). These receptors originate from a man between 35 and 55 years old who had recovered from COVID-19.

The rearrangement uses TRBV19 and TRBJ1-3, with D uncertain. Germline V gene sequence: CDR1 LNHDA, CDR2 SQIVND (reference sequence). V was pared by 6 bases and J by 0 bases, with 9 bases between. The CDR3 extends over 14 amino acids. The CDR3 DNA sequence: TGTGCCAGTAGCTTCGTCAGCTCTGGAAACACCATATATTTT. Translation: CASSFVSSGNTIYF.

V usage is TRBV30 and J usage is TRBJ2-7; 9 bases match TRBD2. This CDR3 has 15 amino acids. Trimming cost V 1 base and J 6 bases; bases outside gene matches: 10. Per the germline V gene, CDR1 is GTSNPN and CDR2 is SVGIG (reference sequence). CDR3 bases: TGTGCCTGGAGTGGGGCGGGAGGGCCGTGGGGCGAGCAGTACTTC. It codes for CAWSGAGGPWGEQYF. Drawing the rest from reference TRBV30 and TRBJ2-7, the complete variable domain is SQTIHQWPATLVQPVGSPLSLECTVEGTSNPNLYWYRQAAGRGLQLLFYSVGIGQISSEVPQNLSASRPQDRQFILSSKKLLLSDSGFYLCAWSGAGGPWGEQYFGPGTRLTVT.

The genes are TRBV2 and TRBJ2-7, with 9 bases matching TRBD2. The CDR3 totals 14 residues. Germline CDR1 SNHLY, CDR2 FYNNEI. V lost 1 base to trimming and J lost 11 bases; unmatched junction nucleotides: 9. CDR3 region: CASSEGLAEGREYF. The CDR3, as DNA: TGTGCCAGCAGTGAAGGACTAGCGGAGGGGAGAGAGTACTTC.

The CDR3 reads CASSYSLLAGVEQYF. For the CDR3, the DNA is TGTGCCAGCAGTTACTCCTTACTAGCGGGGGTCGAGCAGTACTTC. The chain couples TRBV6-6 to TRBJ2-7; 11 nucleotides match TRBD2. The CDR3 has 15 amino acids. Germline V lookup: CDR1 MNHNY, CDR2 SVGAGI (reference sequence). V trimming: 0 bases; J trimming: 6 bases; junction bases outside the gene matches: 4.

This clone was seen at least ten times. The genes are TRBV29-1 and TRBJ2-7, with D perhaps TRBD1 (6 bases). In germline, CDR1 is SQVTM, CDR2 ANQGSEA. V dropped 6 bases and J dropped 7 bases, with 19 bases sitting between them. CDR3 length: 13 amino acids. The CDR3 DNA sequence: TGCAGCGTCAGTCAGGGGCTATCAGGGGAGCAGTACTTC. Translated: CSVSQGLSGEQYF.

The chain couples TRBV6-5 to TRBJ1-6; tentatively, D is TRBD1 (5 bases). The germline V and J ends were trimmed by 6 bases and 5 bases, with 11 bases remaining between them. The CDR3 consists of 14 residues. Looked up from germline, CDR1 is MNHEY and CDR2 is SVGAGI. DNA of the CDR3: TGTGCCAGCAGCTTCGACAGAGATAATTCACCCCTCCACTTT. Protein: CASSFDRDNSPLHF.

The chain has TRBV4-2 and TRBJ2-7; TRBD1 aligns across 8 bases. This CDR3 is 16 amino acids long. CDR1 and CDR2 from the germline V gene are LGHNA and YNFKEQ. Losses at the gene ends were 4 bases for V and 2 bases for J; bases not matched to a gene: 10. The CDR3 here is CASSLIGQGSAYEQYF. CDR3 bases: TGTGCCAGCAGCCTCATCGGACAGGGCAGTGCCTACGAGCAGTACTTC.

The chain employs TRBV5-5 and TRBJ2-5; no clear D. V was trimmed by 0 bases and J by 7 bases, leaving 19 bases between them. CDR3 length: 16 residues. Germline V gives CDR1 SGHKS, CDR2 YYEKEE (reference sequence). The CDR3 sequence: CASSLGLGSDGGTQYF. As DNA, the CDR3 is TGTGCCAGCAGCTTGGGACTCGGGTCTGATGGTGGGACCCAGTACTTC.

The chain is built from TRBV7-9 and TRBJ1-2; 8 bases are a match to TRBD1. Germline trimming cut 5 bases from V and 8 bases from J; bases unmatched to any gene: 10. The CDR3 length is 14 residues. CDR1 is SEHNR, CDR2 FQNEAQ, per germline (reference sequence). CDR3 sequence (DNA): TGTGCCAGCAGCCCCGCCCAGGGGGCGTTCGGCTACACCTTC. The encoded protein is CASSPAQGAFGYTF.

The CDR3 here is CASSRRDRGDYEQYF. The CDR3 DNA reads TGTGCCAGCAGCCGACGTGACAGGGGAGACTACGAGCAGTACTTC. The chain carries TRBV7-8 and TRBJ2-7; 8 bases match TRBD1. The J segment lost 3 bases and the V segment lost 5 bases, leaving 9 bases of the junction unmatched. The CDR3 has 15 residues. CDR1 and CDR2 from the germline V gene are SGHVS and FQNEAQ.

The V and J genes are TRBV19 and TRBJ2-3; TRBD2 matches at 10 bases. The CDR3 loop spans 20 amino acids. Unmatched junction bases numbered 13, after V lost 0 bases and J lost 1 base. Germline loops: CDR1 LNHDA, CDR2 SQIVND (reference sequence). CDR3 sequence reads: CASSIEAGLAGAIGTDTQYF. In nucleotides, the CDR3 is TGTGCCAGTAGTATAGAAGCTGGCCTAGCGGGGGCCATAGGCACAGATACGCAGTATTTT.

The chain employs TRBV14 and TRBJ2-3; a weak D match, TRBD2 (5 bases). V dropped 0 bases and J dropped 13 bases, with 14 bases sitting between them. Germline V gene sequence: CDR1 SGHDN, CDR2 FVKESK. CDR3 size: 13 residues. The CDR3 reads CASSQDRAEKKYF. CDR3 nucleotides: TGTGCCAGCAGCCAAGACCGAGCGGAAAAAAAGTATTTT.

The CDR3 region has the DNA TGTGCCAGCAGCAGAGGGGGCGCGGGGCAGCCCCAGCATTTT. It translates to CASSRGGAGQPQHF. The gene calls are TRBV5-4 and TRBJ1-5; 7 bases match TRBD1. Trimming at V came to 4 bases and at J to 7 bases, leaving 8 bases not matched to a gene. CDR1 is SGHNT, CDR2 YYREEE, per germline (reference sequence). The CDR3 is made up of 14 amino acids.

The chain carries TRBV11-3 and TRBJ2-1, with 8 nucleotides matching TRBD2. With 1 base clipped from V and 3 bases from J, the junction kept 2 bases outside the gene matches. The CDR3 totals 15 residues. Germline assignment: CDR1 SGHNT and CDR2 YENEEA. This CDR3 is CASSLGRGVYNEQFF. In DNA, the CDR3 is TGTGCCAGCAGCTTAGGGCGGGGGGTCTACAATGAGCAGTTCTTC. The complete variable domain, with remaining parts taken from reference TRBV11-3 and TRBJ2-1, reads EAGVVQSPRYKIIEKKQPVAFWCNPISGHNTLYWYLQNLGQGPELLIRYENEEAVDDSQLPKDRFSAERLKGVDSTLKIQPAELGDSAVYLCASSLGRGVYNEQFFGPGTRLTVL.

The genes are TRBV7-2 and TRBJ2-1; D remains unclear. The germline V gene has CDR1 SGHTA and CDR2 FQGNSA. This CDR3 comprises 16 residues. Trimming removed 5 bases at V and 0 bases at J, with 14 bases between. In nucleotides, the CDR3 is TGTGCCAGCAGCCGTCAGCCCGAGGTCTCCTACAATGAGCAGTTCTTC. Encoded protein: CASSRQPEVSYNEQFF.

The chain recombines TRBV27 with TRBJ1-5, with 9 positions matching TRBD1. The trim removed 5 bases at V and 3 bases at J, leaving 2 bases unmatched. Germline V gene data show CDR1 as MNHEY and CDR2 as SMNVEV (reference sequence). The CDR3 spans 14 residues. The CDR3 nucleotides are TGTGCCAGCAGTCGGACAGGGGCCAATCAGCCCCAGCATTTT. Its protein is CASSRTGANQPQHF.

The gene calls are TRBV2 and TRBJ1-2; 12 nucleotides align to TRBD1. This CDR3 region has 15 residues. The V and J ends lost 6 bases and 3 bases, in that order; junction bases with no gene match: 5. Germline CDR1 reads SNHLY; CDR2 reads FYNNEI. The CDR3 here is CASSPGTGGDYGYTF. In nucleotides, the CDR3 is TGTGCCAGCAGCCCTGGGACAGGGGGCGACTATGGCTACACCTTC.

The rearrangement links TRBV15 to TRBJ2-3, with D possibly being TRBD1 (6 bases). Germline V gene sequence: CDR1 LNHNV, CDR2 YYDKDF (reference sequence). V was clipped by 0 bases and J by 2 bases, with 12 bases between them. The CDR3 spans 16 residues. The CDR3 nucleotides read TGTGCCACCAGCAGAGAGAGAGGACAGCCCACAGATACGCAGTATTTT. Translation gives CATSRERGQPTDTQYF.

The chain couples TRBV6-5 to TRBJ1-3, with a tentative D call TRBD1 (5 bases). The CDR3 extends over 15 amino acids. CDR1 and CDR2 (germline): MNHEY, SVGAGI. V lost 6 bases, J lost 0 bases, and 12 bases lay in between. In DNA, the CDR3 is TGTGCCAGCAGAATGGACACGTTCTCTGGAAACACCATATATTTT. This sequence encodes CASRMDTFSGNTIYF.

This chain connects TRBV14 to TRBJ2-2; perhaps TRBD2 as D (6 bases). Germline CDR1 is SGHDN and CDR2 is FVKESK. The CDR3 runs 15 residues. V was shortened by 3 bases and J by 4 bases, with 12 bases between the two germline ends. In nucleotides, the CDR3 is TGTGCCAGCAGCCAGCAACTAGCTTCCACCGGGGAGCTGTTTTTT. Its protein is CASSQQLASTGELFF.

V gene TRBV29-1 combines with J gene TRBJ1-2; 8 bases agree with TRBD1. CDR3 length: 13 residues. CDR1 is SQVTM, CDR2 ANQGSEA, per germline. Unmatched junction bases numbered 10, after V lost 5 bases and J lost 8 bases. CDR3 residues: CSVPRRGRGGYTF. In nucleotides, the CDR3 is TGCAGCGTTCCACGCAGGGGGCGCGGGGGCTACACCTTC.

The CDR3 DNA follows: TGTGCCAGCAGCTCACTAGCGTCGGTCGAATACTACGAGCAGTACTTC. Translation gives CASSSLASVEYYEQYF. The rearrangement joins TRBV27 to TRBJ2-7, with TRBD2 matching over 7 bases. The CDR3 totals 16 residues. The V and J ends lost 6 bases and 3 bases, in that order; junction bases with no gene match: 14. Germline V gives CDR1 MNHEY, CDR2 SMNVEV (reference sequence).

This clone was detected once. V and J are TRBV4-1 and TRBJ1-6; D is perhaps TRBD1 (6 bases). This CDR3 region has 15 residues. Germline V gives CDR1 MGHRA, CDR2 YSYEKL. V lost 0 bases to trimming and J lost 9 bases, with 12 bases between them. The CDR3 nucleotides are TGCGCCAGCAGCCAAGATGGGCAGGGGACTTCACCCCTCCACTTT. This gives the protein CASSQDGQGTSPLHF.

The chain has TRBV9 and TRBJ1-3; D is perhaps TRBD1 (6 bases). V was trimmed by 4 bases and J by 0 bases, leaving 11 bases between them. The CDR3 totals 15 residues. The germline V gene has CDR1 SGDLS and CDR2 YYNGEE. In nucleotides, the CDR3 is TGTGCCAGCAGCCGAACGGACAGCTCTGGAAACACCATATATTTT. Amino acid sequence: CASSRTDSSGNTIYF.

The chain couples TRBV5-6 to TRBJ2-3; 15 bases map to TRBD2. Trimming removed 4 bases from V and 2 bases from J; junction bases left unmatched: 2. Looked up from germline, CDR1 is SGHDT and CDR2 is YYEEEE. This CDR3 spans 16 amino acids. CDR3 sequence: CASSRTSGRVTDTQYF. CDR3 DNA: TGTGCCAGCAGCCGGACTAGCGGGAGGGTCACAGATACGCAGTATTTT.

The genes are TRBV20-1 and TRBJ2-7, with D unresolved. In germline, CDR1 is DFQATT, CDR2 SNEGSKA (reference sequence). The CDR3 loop spans 10 amino acids. Trimming pared 4 bases from V and 7 bases from J, leaving 8 bases between. CDR3 sequence: CSATDSEQYF. For the CDR3, the DNA is TGCAGTGCTACCGACTCGGAGCAGTACTTC.

This chain connects TRBV30 to TRBJ1-1; TRBD1 agrees at 7 bases. The CDR3 sequence is 13 residues long. CDR1 is GTSNPN and CDR2 is SVGIG in the germline V gene (reference sequence). V lost 4 bases to trimming and J lost 10 bases; unmatched junction nucleotides: 12. CDR3 amino acids: CAWKGVFTGVAFF. The CDR3 nucleotides are TGTGCCTGGAAGGGGGTTTTCACAGGGGTAGCTTTCTTT.